The 28 T cell receptor beta chains reported below all come from one sample, sequenced in a study of blood T cell repertoires in COVID-19. Sequencing was performed with immunoSEQ multiplex PCR; in TCRdb, only in-frame clones are kept and a portion is missing. The repertoire holds roughly 120,000 clones, with around nine tenths as singletons. The material sequenced was peripheral blood. The receptors originated from a woman aged 45-59 years with acute or convalescent COVID-19.

V usage is TRBV25-1 and J usage is TRBJ2-7; no firm D call. This CDR3 has 15 amino acids. Germline V CDR1 and CDR2: MGHDK, SYGVNS. V gave up 3 bases and J gave up 0 bases, with 12 bases separating them. The CDR3 spells CASSDYEGASYEQYF. The CDR3 nucleotides are TGTGCCAGCAGTGATTATGAAGGAGCCTCCTACGAGCAGTACTTC.

The chain joins TRBV18 to TRBJ2-7, with TRBD1 as a possible D gene (6 bases). V dropped 6 bases and J dropped 2 bases, with 11 bases sitting between them. The CDR3 runs to 13 residues. CDR1 KGHSH and CDR2 LQKENI come from the germline V gene. CDR3 coding DNA: TGTGCCAGCTCCCGACAGGAGACCTACGAGCAGTACTTC. Its translation: CASSRQETYEQYF.

The chain couples TRBV19 to TRBJ2-2; 9 bases map to TRBD2. The CDR3 totals 14 residues. The ends lost 7 bases at V and 8 bases at J; junction bases unmatched: 8. In germline, CDR1 is LNHDA, CDR2 SQIVND (reference sequence). The CDR3 region is CASTGAGGSGELFF. Written as DNA, the CDR3 is TGTGCCAGTACGGGGGCGGGAGGGAGTGGGGAGCTGTTTTTT.

The V and J genes are TRBV21-1 and TRBJ2-7; the table assigns TRBD1, which was not confirmed against the DNA. TRBV21-1 is designated a pseudogene. There are 16 residues in the CDR3. CDR3 sequence: CASSQHPGTGVHEQYF. CDR3 bases: TGTGCCAGCAGCCAACACCCTGGGACAGGGGTCCACGAGCAGTACTTC.

V is TRBV15 and J is TRBJ2-1; D remains ambiguous. V was trimmed by 3 bases and J by 4 bases, leaving 13 bases between them. This CDR3 is 15 amino acids long. Germline V gene sequence: CDR1 LNHNV, CDR2 YYDKDF (reference sequence). The CDR3 is CATSRWAATYNEQFF. The CDR3 DNA sequence: TGTGCCACCAGCAGGTGGGCAGCAACATACAATGAGCAGTTCTTC.

The chain couples TRBV27 to TRBJ1-5, with D possibly matching TRBD1 (6 bases). Germline-derived CDR1 and CDR2 are MNHEY and SMNVEV (reference sequence). V lost 5 bases to trimming and J lost 4 bases, with 12 bases between them. This CDR3 comprises 14 residues. The CDR3 DNA follows: TGTGCCAGCAGTGACGTCAGGGGTAATCAGCCCCAGCATTTT. This codes for CASSDVRGNQPQHF.

The chain recombines TRBV27 with TRBJ1-1; no clear D. Trimming pared 6 bases from V and 0 bases from J, leaving 8 bases between. CDR1 and CDR2 (germline): MNHEY, SMNVEV (reference sequence). The CDR3 runs 13 residues. The CDR3 protein is CASSKTVNTEAFF. The CDR3 DNA is TGTGCCAGCAGCAAAACAGTGAACACTGAAGCTTTCTTT.

This clone was recorded once. This chain links TRBV5-1 with TRBJ2-7; 8 bases fit TRBD1. This CDR3 spans 15 amino acids. Trimming took 5 bases from V and 2 from J; bases not matched to a gene: 9. The V gene's germline CDR1 is SGHRS and CDR2 YFSETQ. In DNA form, the CDR3 reads TGCGCCAGCAGGGACGGGACAGGCCTAACCTACGAGCAGTACTTC. As protein: CASRDGTGLTYEQYF.

The CDR3 region is CASSLVWLAGSTDTQYF. The CDR3, as DNA: TGTGCCAGCAGCTTAGTTTGGCTAGCGGGGAGCACAGATACGCAGTATTTT. The chain carries TRBV11-3 and TRBJ2-3; 9 nucleotides line up with TRBD2. This CDR3 has 17 amino acids. CDR1 and CDR2 (germline): SGHNT, YENEEA. The junction had 5 bases not matched to a gene; V was cut back by 1 base and J by 0 bases.

The chain combines TRBV6-5 with TRBJ2-7; 10 bases are a match to TRBD2. V lost 5 bases to trimming and J lost 0 bases; unmatched junction nucleotides: 4. Germline V CDR1 and CDR2: MNHEY, SVGAGI. The length of the CDR3 is 15 residues. DNA of the CDR3: TGTGCCAGCAGTCCAACTAGCGGGAACTCCTACGAGCAGTACTTC. It is translated as CASSPTSGNSYEQYF.

The chain couples TRBV11-3 to TRBJ2-7; a weak D match, TRBD1 (6 bases). Trimming shortened V by 9 bases and J by 6 bases, and 18 bases separated the two germline ends. The germline V gene has CDR1 SGHNT and CDR2 YENEEA. CDR3 length: 13 amino acids. The CDR3 region has the DNA TGTGCCAGTGGTATGTTACAGGGTAGCGAGCAGTACTTC. Translating gives CASGMLQGSEQYF. The variable domain in full, completed from reference TRBV11-3 and TRBJ2-7, reads EAGVVQSPRYKIIEKKQPVAFWCNPISGHNTLYWYLQNLGQGPELLIRYENEEAVDDSQLPKDRFSAERLKGVDSTLKIQPAELGDSAVYLCASGMLQGSEQYFGPGTRLTVT.

V is TRBV2 and J is TRBJ2-1; D is perhaps TRBD1 (5 bases). CDR3 length: 14 residues. Per germline, CDR1 SNHLY and CDR2 FYNNEI. Trimming left V 8 bases short and J 1 base short, with 12 bases between. The DNA for the CDR3 is TGTGCCAGCGTGACAGCACCATCCTACAATGAGCAGTTCTTC. It specifies CASVTAPSYNEQFF.

The chain combines TRBV18 with TRBJ1-5; D gene uncertain. Per germline, CDR1 KGHSH and CDR2 LQKENI. This CDR3 spans 15 amino acids. V was cut by 3 bases and J by 0 bases, with 9 bases left in between. The CDR3 region has the DNA TGTGCCAGCTCACCGTTCGGGTCTAGCAATCAGCCCCAGCATTTT. Translation: CASSPFGSSNQPQHF. The full variable domain, in which reference TRBV18 and TRBJ1-5 provide the parts outside the CDR3, is NAGVMQNPRHLVRRRGQEARLRCSPMKGHSHVYWYRQLPEEGLKFMVYLQKENIIDESGMPKERFSAEFPKEGPSILRIQQVVRGDSAAYFCASSPFGSSNQPQHFGDGTRLSIL.

V usage is TRBV11-2 and J usage is TRBJ2-7; D possibly corresponds to TRBD2 (5 bases). Trimming left V 8 bases short and J 0 bases short, with 14 bases between. CDR1 and CDR2 (germline): SGHAT, FQNNGV. The CDR3 is 14 residues long. The CDR3 loop is CASGRGLSSYEQYF. The CDR3 nucleotides are TGTGCCAGCGGTCGAGGGCTTAGCTCCTACGAGCAGTACTTC.

The rearrangement joins TRBV20-1 to TRBJ2-4; 10 nucleotides match TRBD2. From germline, CDR1 is DFQATT and CDR2 SNEGSKA (reference sequence). This CDR3 spans 15 amino acids. V lost 3 bases to trimming and J lost 1 base; unmatched junction nucleotides: 3. In DNA form, the CDR3 reads TGCAGTGCTAGTGATAGCGGGGGGGCCAAAAACATTCAGTACTTC. Translated, it gives CSASDSGGAKNIQYF.

V gene TRBV12-5 combines with J gene TRBJ1-5; D is unresolved. Germline values: CDR1 LGHNT, CDR2 FRNRAP. The CDR3 totals 16 residues. V was pared by 5 bases and J by 0 bases, with 14 bases between. The CDR3 nucleotides are TGTGCTAGTGGTGATATTCCAGATTATAGCAATCAGCCCCAGCATTTT. This gives the protein CASGDIPDYSNQPQHF. Full variable domain (missing parts from reference TRBV12-5 and TRBJ1-5): DARVTQTPRHKVTEMGQEVTMRCQPILGHNTVFWYRQTMMQGLELLAYFRNRAPLDDSGMPKDRFSAEMPDATLATLKIQPSEPRDSAVYFCASGDIPDYSNQPQHFGDGTRLSIL.

The chain uses TRBV7-9 and TRBJ1-1, with D possibly matching TRBD1 (6 bases). Deletions cut 5 bases from V and 1 base from J, with 11 bases between. The CDR3 is made up of 14 amino acids. CDR1 is SEHNR and CDR2 is FQNEAQ in the germline V gene (reference sequence). The CDR3 here is CASSNRDKNTEAFF. The CDR3 DNA is TGTGCCAGCAGCAACCGGGACAAGAACACTGAAGCTTTCTTT.

This chain uses TRBV5-8 with TRBJ1-5; D gene unclear. Germline V gives CDR1 SGHTS, CDR2 YDEGEE. V was shortened by 6 bases and J by 6 bases, with 10 bases between the two germline ends. The CDR3 consists of 12 residues. The CDR3 DNA follows: TGTGCCAGCACGGGGTCGGGTCAGCCCCAGCATTTT. Translating gives CASTGSGQPQHF.

The rearrangement uses TRBV6-6 and TRBJ2-7; TRBD2 matches 12 bases. There are 15 residues in the CDR3. Germline CDR1 reads MNHNY; CDR2 reads SVGAGI (reference sequence). After removal of 7 bases from V and 5 bases from J, the junction contained 9 bases not matched to a gene. In DNA, the CDR3 is TGTGCCAGCATCCAGACTAGCGGGAGTATGAACGAGCAGTACTTC. Translation gives CASIQTSGSMNEQYF.

The chain has TRBV12-5 and TRBJ1-3, with TRBD1 matching over 10 bases. Trimming cost V 3 bases and J 0 bases; bases outside gene matches: 5. The CDR3 is 17 amino acids. CDR1 and CDR2 (germline): LGHNT, FRNRAP. Here the CDR3 DNA reads TGTGCTAGTGGTTTTTCCGGGACAGGGGCCTCTGGAAACACCATATATTTT. Translation gives CASGFSGTGASGNTIYF.

The V gene is TRBV2, the J gene TRBJ2-7; 8 bases agree with TRBD1. The trim removed 0 bases at V and 7 bases at J, leaving 5 bases unmatched. The CDR3 sequence is 14 residues long. Germline CDR1 is SNHLY and CDR2 is FYNNEI. The CDR3 region is CASSEAVTGGEQYF. The CDR3 bases are TGTGCCAGCAGTGAAGCGGTCACAGGGGGAGAGCAGTACTTC.

This clone was detected only once. V gene TRBV9 combines with J gene TRBJ2-5, with TRBD1 matching 8 bases. The germline V gene has CDR1 SGDLS and CDR2 YYNGEE. The CDR3 consists of 13 residues. V lost 5 bases, J lost 5 bases, and 5 bases stayed unmatched. CDR3 nucleotides: TGTGCCAGCAGTGGACAGGGACTGGAGACCCAGTACTTC. Its protein product is CASSGQGLETQYF.

This chain uses TRBV11-3 with TRBJ2-1, with 8 positions matching TRBD2. Germline trimming cut 5 bases from V and 0 bases from J; bases unmatched to any gene: 12. Germline V gene sequence: CDR1 SGHNT, CDR2 YENEEA. The length of the CDR3 is 18 residues. The CDR3, as DNA: TGTGCCAGCAGCCTAGGAAGTAACGCGGGAGGCTCCTACAATGAGCAGTTCTTC. This translates into CASSLGSNAGGSYNEQFF. Full variable domain (remainder filled in from reference TRBV11-3 and TRBJ2-1): EAGVVQSPRYKIIEKKQPVAFWCNPISGHNTLYWYLQNLGQGPELLIRYENEEAVDDSQLPKDRFSAERLKGVDSTLKIQPAELGDSAVYLCASSLGSNAGGSYNEQFFGPGTRLTVL.

The chain joins TRBV5-4 to TRBJ1-1; maybe TRBD1 (6 bases). V was clipped by 3 bases and J by 7 bases, with 13 bases between them. The CDR3 extends over 13 amino acids. Germline loops: CDR1 SGHNT, CDR2 YYREEE (reference sequence). CDR3 nucleotide sequence: TGTGCCAGCAGCTCCTATTCAGGGGTTGAAGCTTTCTTT. It is translated as CASSSYSGVEAFF.

The rearrangement links TRBV7-8 to TRBJ2-2, with D unclear. The germline V gene has CDR1 SGHVS and CDR2 FQNEAQ. The CDR3 covers 12 residues. Trimming left V 5 bases short and J 3 bases short, with 4 bases between. The CDR3 protein is CASSPDTGELFF. The CDR3 coding sequence is TGTGCCAGCAGCCCAGACACCGGGGAGCTGTTTTTT.

The chain links TRBV6-5 to TRBJ2-3; 10 bases match TRBD2. V lost 2 bases, J lost 4 bases, and 6 bases stayed unmatched. From germline, CDR1 is MNHEY and CDR2 SVGAGI. There are 16 residues in the CDR3. As DNA, the CDR3 is TGTGCCAGCAGTTACCCCGCTAGCGGGGGTGCAGATACGCAGTATTTT. The encoded protein is CASSYPASGGADTQYF.

CDR3 bases: TGCAGCACTGACACAGATACGCAGTATTTT. It specifies CSTDTDTQYF. The chain uses TRBV29-1 and TRBJ2-3, with D unclear. Trimming stripped 8 bases from V and 2 bases from J, with 5 bases between. CDR1 and CDR2 (germline): SQVTM, ANQGSEA. The CDR3 extends over 10 amino acids.

V is TRBV2 and J is TRBJ2-1; tentatively, D is TRBD2 (5 bases). V shed 4 bases and J shed 10 bases, with 11 bases lying between them. The V gene's germline CDR1 is SNHLY and CDR2 FYNNEI. CDR3 length: 12 amino acids. The CDR3 nucleotides read TGTGCCAGCAGTGCTACGGGGTTCGAGCAGTTCTTC. It codes for CASSATGFEQFF.